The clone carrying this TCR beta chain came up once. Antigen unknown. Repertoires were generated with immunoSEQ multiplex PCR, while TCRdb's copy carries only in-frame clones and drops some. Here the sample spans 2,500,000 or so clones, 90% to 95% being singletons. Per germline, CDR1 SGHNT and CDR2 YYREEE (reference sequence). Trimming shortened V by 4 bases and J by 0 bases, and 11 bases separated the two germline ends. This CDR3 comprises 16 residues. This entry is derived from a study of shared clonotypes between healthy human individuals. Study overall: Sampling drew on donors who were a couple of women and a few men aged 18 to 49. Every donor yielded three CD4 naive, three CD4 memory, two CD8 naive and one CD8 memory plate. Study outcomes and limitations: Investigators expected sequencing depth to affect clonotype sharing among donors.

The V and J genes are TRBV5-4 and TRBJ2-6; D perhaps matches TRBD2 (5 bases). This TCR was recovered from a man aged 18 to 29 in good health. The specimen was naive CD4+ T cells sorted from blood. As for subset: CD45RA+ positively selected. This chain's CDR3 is CASSPDGGSGANVLTF. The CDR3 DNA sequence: TGTGCCAGCAGCCCGGACGGAGGCTCTGGGGCCAACGTCCTGACTTTC.